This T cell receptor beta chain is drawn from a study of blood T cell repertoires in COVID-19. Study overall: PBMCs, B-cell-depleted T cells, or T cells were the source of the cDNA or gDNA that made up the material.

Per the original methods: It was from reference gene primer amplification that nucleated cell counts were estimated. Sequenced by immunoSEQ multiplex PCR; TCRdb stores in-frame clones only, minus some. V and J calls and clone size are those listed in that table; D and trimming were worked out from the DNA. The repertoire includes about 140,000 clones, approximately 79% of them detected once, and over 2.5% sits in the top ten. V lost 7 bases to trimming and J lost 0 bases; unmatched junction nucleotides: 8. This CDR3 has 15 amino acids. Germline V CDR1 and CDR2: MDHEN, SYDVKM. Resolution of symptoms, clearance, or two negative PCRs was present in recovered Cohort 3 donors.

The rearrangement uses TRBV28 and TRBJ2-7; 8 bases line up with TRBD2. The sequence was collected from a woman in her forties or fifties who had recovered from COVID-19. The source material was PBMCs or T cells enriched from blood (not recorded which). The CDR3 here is CASTHQSGSSYEQYF. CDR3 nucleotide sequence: TGTGCCAGCACCCACCAAAGCGGGAGCTCCTACGAGCAGTACTTC. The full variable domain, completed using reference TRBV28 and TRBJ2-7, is DVKVTQSSRYLVKRTGEKVFLECVQDMDHENMFWYRQDPGLGLRLIYFSYDVKMKEKGDIPEGYSVSREKKERFSLILESASTNQTSMYLCASTHQSGSSYEQYFGPGTRLTVT.